This T cell receptor beta chain comes out of a study of regulatory T cells in long-lasting Graves disease. The CDR3 is made up of 13 amino acids. From germline, CDR1 is LGHDT and CDR2 YNNKEL (reference sequence). Trimming left V 8 bases short and J 5 bases short, with 16 bases between. Study results and limitations: Not thyroid tissue but only peripheral blood was studied.

Time point denoted: newly diagnosed GD, antithyroid drugs for less than 3 months. PBMC-derived RNA was used for the TCR library. By American Thyroid Association guidelines, Graves' disease was diagnosed in the cohort. Arm-PCR of CDR3 regions and iRepertoire HTBI primers were used to build TCR beta libraries. Each CDR3 protein is one row after TCRdb ran MiXCR on the multiplex PCR reads. The sample contains roughly 420,000 distinct CDR3 sequences, over 15% of which appear only once. A word on this clonotype: Its antigen is not known. Given a much more abundant clone one base away, this may be a read error.

Another study also made use of these data, one on T cells in Graves' hyperthyroidism and ophthalmopathy. That work contributes: Uncontrolled infection, other autoimmune disease, pregnancy or lactation excluded patients. Ophthalmopathy got predicted by the model a median roughly 6.4 months before its onset.

The chain links TRBV3-1 to TRBJ2-7; possibly TRBD2 for D (6 bases). The material was peripheral blood mononuclear cells (PBMCs), obtained at new diagnosis, from a patient treated with antithyroid drugs. This sequence originates from a woman under 30 with Graves disease. The CDR3 region has the DNA TGTGCCAGCGGCCCTCGGGGGACCCACGAGCAGTACTTC. Translation gives CASGPRGTHEQYF.